The present TCR beta chain was sequenced within a study of T cell responses to AZD1222 COVID-19 vaccine. Findings of the study overall: Repertoire sampling was restricted to post-peak T cell response timepoints. The reported proportion of spike-specific TCRs targeting unmutated variant regions was nearly half. Most donors were white British, females outnumbered males, and clonal diversity was possibly underestimated. Spike-specific TCR breadth and depth were elevated following two AZD1222 doses.

TCRdb's table, derived via immunoSEQ multiplex PCR, lists solely in-frame clones and lacks some. The table shows approximately 94,000 clones, with roughly 86% occurring only once. Germline trimming cut 0 bases from V and 2 bases from J; bases unmatched to any gene: 7. Germline CDR1 and CDR2: SGHTA and FQGNSA. This CDR3 has 16 amino acids. In its sample, this clone was seen a few times. What it binds is unknown. V is TRBV7-2 and J is TRBJ2-7; 7 bases align to TRBD1. The sample here was peripheral blood, taken on day 0 of MenACWY control vaccination. The sequence came from an adult in good health. The CDR3 nucleotides are TGTGCCAGCAGCTTAGCTCCTGGACAGGAGACCTACGAGCAGTACTTC. Its protein is CASSLAPGQETYEQYF.